This T cell receptor beta chain stems from a study of blood T cell repertoires in COVID-19. Background on the study: Material from acute and convalescent COVID-19 was sourced from the United States, Italy and Spain. PBMCs, B-cell-depleted T cells, or T cells provided the cDNA or gDNA that made up the material.

In Seattle, patients joined the study during active infection and were tracked longitudinally. In the original processing: Quantification of nucleated cells was approximated via reference gene primer amplification. This table comes from immunoSEQ multiplex PCR, and its TCRdb copy is limited to in-frame clones, with some not included. That table furnishes V, J and clone size, whereas the DNA furnished D and trimming. The profile shows 390,000 or so clones, around 89% of them singletons. Germline V gene sequence: CDR1 MGHDK, CDR2 SYGVNS. The CDR3 is 15 amino acids. Trimming cost V 1 base and J 1 base; bases outside gene matches: 2. This clone was seen just once.

The sequenced sample consisted of peripheral blood. The chain joins TRBV25-1 to TRBJ2-3; 7 bases line up with TRBD2. The receptor was isolated from a woman aged 25 to 45 with COVID-19, enrolled during active disease. The CDR3: CASSEWAGGTDTQYF. CDR3 DNA sequence: TGTGCCAGCAGTGAATGGGCGGGGGGCACAGATACGCAGTATTTT.